These T cell receptor beta chains were read from a single sample in a study of shared clonotypes between healthy human individuals. Sequencing used immunoSEQ multiplex PCR; TCRdb keeps in-frame clones, though not all of them. The sample lists roughly 2.1 million clones, 85% to 95% occurring once. The specimen was naive CD8+ T cells from PBMCs. All receptors come from a man between 18 and 29 years old in good health. Some clones in this sample may be carry-over from other donors' samples. The conserved cysteine and the conserved F or W are not part of the CDR3 here.

v_call,j_call,cdr3_aa
TRBV15,TRBJ1-5,ATSTRAGGQPQH
TRBV9,TRBJ2-2,ASSISKLAGSTGELF
TRBV27,TRBJ2-1,ASSLRTGMVGAYNEQF
TRBV6-5,TRBJ1-1,ASSFGETEAF
TRBV19,TRBJ1-5,ASTEGQGYLYSNQPQH
TRBV4-1,TRBJ2-6,ASSQDRRATGANVLT
TRBV7-3,TRBJ2-1,ASSRGAEQF
TRBV7-8,TRBJ2-1,ASSLRGLNEQF
TRBV27,TRBJ2-1,AIGTSAKYNEQF
TRBV7-9,TRBJ1-1,ASSLLQKNTEAF
TRBV6-5,TRBJ1-1,ASSWVTGNTEAF
TRBV7-9,TRBJ1-5,ASSSTGNQPQH
TRBV6-1,TRBJ1-1,AIRRSTEAF
TRBV5-6,TRBJ1-2,ASSLGGSDGYT
TRBV7-9,TRBJ1-2,ASSLAHTGHYGYT
TRBV9,TRBJ2-7,ASSARTSGRLHEQY
TRBV28,TRBJ2-5,ASRPELAVQETQY
TRBV5-6,TRBJ2-7,ASSLIGTLTYEQY
TRBV25-1,TRBJ1-5,ASGRGNQPQH
TRBV30,TRBJ2-3,AWSGDWTDTQY
TRBV7-8,TRBJ2-3,ASSLPEGTDTQY
TRBV6-6,TRBJ1-3,ASSYSRGSAGNTIY
TRBV2,TRBJ2-3,ASSATGVSSDTQY
TRBV11-2,TRBJ2-1,ASSPGLAGGRSSYNEQF
TRBV15,TRBJ2-3,ATSKSRTLGPDTQY
TRBV11-2,TRBJ2-1,ASSLVSLGEQF
TRBV7-9,TRBJ2-7,ASSLVGGVYEQY
TRBV6-1,TRBJ2-1,ASSEGRARHNEQF
TRBV19,TRBJ2-7,ASSIIRQGAYEQY
TRBV7-3,TRBJ2-7,ASSLGPGGSYEQY
TRBV19,TRBJ2-7,ASSIAHSGSYEQY
TRBV9,TRBJ2-7,ASGGSAGEQY
TRBV27,TRBJ1-2,ASSQGDPYGYT
TRBV28,TRBJ1-1,ASSLSTAAGTEAF
TRBV11-3,TRBJ2-1,ASSLAGEGWNEQF
TRBV6-1,TRBJ1-2,ASSEEVVGTGKYGYT